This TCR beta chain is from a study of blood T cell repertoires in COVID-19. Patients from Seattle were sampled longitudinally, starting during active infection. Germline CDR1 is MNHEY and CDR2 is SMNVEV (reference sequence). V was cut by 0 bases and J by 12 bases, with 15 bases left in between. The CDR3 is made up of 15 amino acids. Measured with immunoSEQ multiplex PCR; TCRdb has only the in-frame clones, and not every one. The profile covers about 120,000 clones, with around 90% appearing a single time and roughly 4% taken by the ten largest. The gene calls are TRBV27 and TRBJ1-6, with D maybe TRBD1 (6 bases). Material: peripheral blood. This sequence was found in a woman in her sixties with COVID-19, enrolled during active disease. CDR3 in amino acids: CASSLSATGLIPLHF. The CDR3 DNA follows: TGTGCCAGCAGTTTATCGGCCACAGGGTTGATACCCCTCCACTTT.